This is a list of T cell receptor beta chains from one sample in a study of T-cell memory formation after mild COVID-19. TCRdb re-called the 5' RACE reads with MiXCR, one entry per CDR3 protein. The sample holds about 360,000 distinct CDR3 sequences; approximately 14% are singletons and the top ten take about 20%. Input material: PBMCs or a T cell subset sorted from them (not recorded which). These receptors were obtained from a man aged 18 to 30 who had mild COVID-19 (a few samples of this study predate the infection). Cell type and time point are not known. CDR3s include the opening cysteine and the closing phenylalanine or tryptophan. D genes are given only for firm matches. Expanded clones are given a class, and other clones once, few, many or no size at all.

j_call,d_call,clone_size,v_call,cdr3_nt,cdr3_aa
TRBJ2-1,.,few,TRBV29-1,TGCAGCGTGTGGGGGGCGGGTGCTTACAATGAGCAGTTCTTC,CSVWGAGAYNEQFF
TRBJ1-2,TRBD1,.,TRBV4-3,TGCGCCAGCAGCCAGACAGGGAGCTATGGCTACACCTTC,CASSQTGSYGYTF
TRBJ2-7,.,few,TRBV6-6,TGTGCCAGCAGGCTCCCGGGGGGCGCGGCCTACGAGCAGTACTTC,CASRLPGGAAYEQYF
TRBJ2-3,TRBD2,.,TRBV20-1,TGCAGTGCTTCACTAGCGGGGGGGAGCACAGATACGCAGTATTTT,CSASLAGGSTDTQYF
TRBJ2-7,TRBD1,.,TRBV29-1,TGCAGCGCATGGACAGGGAAACGTTTAGACGAGCAGTACTTC,CSAWTGKRLDEQYF
TRBJ2-1,.,few,TRBV12-3/TRBV12-4,TGTGCCAGCTCCCGGACCACAGGGAATGAGCAGTTCTTC,CASSRTTGNEQFF
TRBJ2-2,.,few,TRBV6-5,TGTGCCAGCAGGCAGACTACCCAATACACCGGGGAGCTGTTTTTT,CASRQTTQYTGELFF
TRBJ1-6,TRBD1,few,TRBV12-3/TRBV12-4,TGTGCCAGCAGGTCAGGGGGCTGGTCCTATAATTCACCCCTCCACTTT,CASRSGGWSYNSPLHF
TRBJ2-3,.,few,TRBV4-1,TGCGCCAGCAGCCAAGTCCACCTGGGCACAGATACGCAGTATTTT,CASSQVHLGTDTQYF
TRBJ2-3,TRBD2,few,TRBV5-4,TGTGCCAGCAAACCCGGGCGGGGGGGATCAGATACGCAGTATTTT,CASKPGRGGSDTQYF
TRBJ2-6,.,.,TRBV18,TGTGCCAGCTCACCACGGACAGCCTCTGGGGCCAACGTCCTGACTTTC,CASSPRTASGANVLTF
TRBJ2-6,TRBD2,.,TRBV6-2/TRBV6-3,TGTGCCAGCAGAAACGGGGGGTACGGGGCCAACGTCCTGACTTTC,CASRNGGYGANVLTF
TRBJ2-6,.,.,TRBV20-1,TGCAGTGCTAGAAGCAGGGCTGGGGCCAACGTCCTGACTTTC,CSARSRAGANVLTF
TRBJ2-1,.,many,TRBV20-1,TGCAGTGCTTACCGGGACGCGAACAATGAGCAGTTCTTC,CSAYRDANNEQFF
TRBJ1-6,.,.,TRBV6-1,TGTGCCAGCAGTGAGTTCGGAACTAATTCACCCCTCCACTTT,CASSEFGTNSPLHF
TRBJ1-2,.,.,TRBV11-2,TGTGCCAGCAGCTTCGGGGGACTTAACTATGGCTACACCTTC,CASSFGGLNYGYTF
TRBJ2-7,.,few,TRBV7-9,TGTGCCAGCAGCTTAGTAAGTGCGACTCGCAACGAGCAGTACTTC,CASSLVSATRNEQYF
TRBJ2-5,.,.,TRBV2,TGTGCCAGCAGTGAAGTCGGCTGGGCAGAGACCCAGTACTTC,CASSEVGWAETQYF
TRBJ2-7,TRBD1,.,TRBV7-9,TGTGCCAGCAGCGACAGGGCTAGTGACTACGAGCAGTACTTC,CASSDRASDYEQYF
TRBJ2-1,.,few,TRBV5-1,TGCGCCAGCAGCTCTAGGCAGGCGTCTAATGAGCAGTTCTTC,CASSSRQASNEQFF
TRBJ2-1,TRBD1,few,TRBV12-3/TRBV12-4,TGTGCCAGCAGAGACAGGGTGGTAATAAATGAGCAGTTCTTC,CASRDRVVINEQFF
TRBJ2-3,TRBD2,.,TRBV23-1,TGCGCCAGCAGTCAAAGGGCTAGCGGGGGGCCTAGCACAGATACGCAGTATTTT,CASSQRASGGPSTDTQYF
TRBJ2-4,TRBD1,few,TRBV6-5,TGTGCCAGCAGTTACTCCGGCAGGGGGAACATTCAGTACTTC,CASSYSGRGNIQYF
TRBJ2-4,TRBD2,many,TRBV20-1,TGCAGTGCTAGGATTCCGGGACTAGGGCTGGGTGGCAAAAACATTCAGTACTTC,CSARIPGLGLGGKNIQYF
TRBJ2-7,.,few,TRBV4-3,TGCGCCAGCAGCCATTCAGACGGGGACGGTCCCTACGAGCAGTACTTC,CASSHSDGDGPYEQYF
TRBJ2-1,.,many,TRBV7-6,TGTGCCAGCAGCCCCCGTTCAGGGAGCTCCTACAATGAGCAGTTCTTC,CASSPRSGSSYNEQFF
TRBJ1-1,.,few,TRBV11-1,TGTGCCAGCAGCCGGGGGGCGGGAGCCTTGAACACTGAAGCTTTCTTT,CASSRGAGALNTEAFF
TRBJ2-7,TRBD1,many,TRBV10-3,TGTGCCATCAGTGTGAGGACAGGGGGCTACGAGCAGTACTTC,CAISVRTGGYEQYF
TRBJ2-4,.,.,TRBV5-5,TGTGCCAGCAGCTTGACCGAAACAGGGCCTAAAAACATTCAGTACTTC,CASSLTETGPKNIQYF
TRBJ1-1,.,few,TRBV7-6,TGTGCCAGCAGCTTAGACCCACTCTCTGCTCCTTTCTTT,CASSLDPLSAPFF
TRBJ1-1,.,many,TRBV7-2,TGTGCCAGCAGCTTGAGGGGGGCGCAGGTAGCTTTCTTT,CASSLRGAQVAFF
TRBJ2-5,.,few,TRBV7-9,TGTGCCAGCAGCTCCCTCAGGGGCAGGGGTATTTCATCCAAAGAGACCCAGTACTTC,CASSSLRGRGISSKETQYF
TRBJ1-2,.,.,TRBV12-3/TRBV12-4,TGTGCCAGCAGCTATCCCCAGGTATCGATGGACTATGGCTACACCTTC,CASSYPQVSMDYGYTF
TRBJ2-7,.,few,TRBV7-9,TGTGCCAGCAGCCCCCGGACCCAAGCCTACGAGCAGTACTTC,CASSPRTQAYEQYF
TRBJ2-3,.,many,TRBV20-1,TGCAGTGCTGGACGAGTGGATACGCAGTATTTT,CSAGRVDTQYF
TRBJ2-7,.,few,TRBV4-1,TGCGCCAGCAGCCAAGAATTCCCGGGACCCTACGAGCAGTACTTC,CASSQEFPGPYEQYF
TRBJ1-5,.,few,TRBV25-1,TGTGCCAGCAGTGTAGGCGGAGCATATAGCAATCAGCCCCAGCATTTT,CASSVGGAYSNQPQHF
TRBJ1-6,.,.,TRBV5-6,TGTGCCAGCAGCCCGGGGACCTCCGATAATTCACCCCTCCACTTT,CASSPGTSDNSPLHF
TRBJ2-3,.,.,TRBV7-9,TGTGCCAGCACCCTACCACGGGGGACCCCCCCAGATACGCAGTATTTT,CASTLPRGTPPDTQYF
TRBJ2-3,.,.,TRBV4-1,TGCGCCAGCAGCCAAAATATCCCAGACAGAAGCACAGATACGCAGTATTTT,CASSQNIPDRSTDTQYF
TRBJ2-5,TRBD2,.,TRBV7-2,TGTGCCAGCAGCGACCTGAGCGGGGGTGAGACCCAGTACTTC,CASSDLSGGETQYF